Included here is one TCR beta chain sequence, with context. The V and J ends lost 6 bases and 5 bases respectively, with 22 bases between them. Per the germline V gene, CDR1 is LNHDA and CDR2 is SQIVND (reference sequence). CDR3 size: 16 residues. The entry originates in a study of blood T cell repertoires in COVID-19. Study details: Collection of acute and convalescent COVID-19 samples took place in the United States, Italy and Spain.

TCRdb keeps only in-frame clones here, not all; method: immunoSEQ multiplex PCR. The repertoire holds approximately 250,000 clones, with 80% to 90% as singletons. V and J are TRBV19 and TRBJ1-2; D is undetermined. The sequencing input was peripheral blood. This clonotype originated in a woman aged 65 to 85 with COVID-19, enrolled during active disease. CDR3 sequence reads: CASSSPPSGSQYGYTF. The CDR3 nucleotides read TGTGCCAGTAGCTCACCACCCAGCGGCAGCCAGTATGGCTACACCTTC.